This record concerns one T cell receptor (beta chain) sequence. Its antigen is unknown. Per-base quality was not reported, and no clone a single base away is much larger than it. This specimen belongs to a study of control samples from healthy donors and cancer patients (TCRdb year 2020). Relative to germline, V is missing 2 bases and J is missing 2 bases, with 4 bases of the junction outside any gene match. CDR1 and CDR2 were assigned from the germline V gene as SGHTA and FQGTGA. Taken from cysteine to phenylalanine, the CDR3 has 15 residues. The read is trimmed to its CDR3 DNA, 45 bases read in frame from base 1. Receptor libraries were prepared by the immunoSEQ multiplex PCR assay. The clones in this table, taken by TCRdb from immuneACCESS, are in-frame only. Not every clone is retained; where verified, under half of the shortfall comes from an unresolved V gene, and the cause of the rest is unknown. The sample contains more than 140,000 clones, roughly 89% of them found a single time. The ten largest account for approximately 6.8% of the sample.

The TCR sequence derives from a man aged 18 to 30 in good health. The rearrangement combines TRBV7-3 with TRBJ1-1, and 8 junction bases match TRBD1. Sequenced material: blood. The bases read TGTGCCAGCAGCTTAGGGGGACAGGTAAACACTGAAGCTTTCTTT. This sequence encodes CASSLGGQVNTEAFF.